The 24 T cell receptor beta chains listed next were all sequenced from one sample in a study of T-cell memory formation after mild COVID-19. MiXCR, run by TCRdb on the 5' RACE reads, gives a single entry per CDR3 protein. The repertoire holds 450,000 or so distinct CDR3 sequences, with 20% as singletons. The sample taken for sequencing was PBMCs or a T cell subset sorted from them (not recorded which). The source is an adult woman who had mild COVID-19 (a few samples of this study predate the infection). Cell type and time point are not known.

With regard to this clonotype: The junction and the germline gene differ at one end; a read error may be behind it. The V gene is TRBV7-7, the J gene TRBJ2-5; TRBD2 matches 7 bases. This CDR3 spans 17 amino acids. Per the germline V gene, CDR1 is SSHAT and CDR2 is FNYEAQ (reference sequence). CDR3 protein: CASSLVVAGAAQETQYF. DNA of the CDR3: TGTGCTAGCAGCTTAGTGGTTGCGGGAGCTGCCCAAGAGACCCAGTACTTC.

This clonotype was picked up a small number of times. Here the CDR3 reads CASSYSPGAEQFF. CDR3 DNA: TGTGCCAGCAGTTACTCCCCCGGGGCCGAGCAGTTCTTC. This chain uses TRBV6-6 with TRBJ2-1; D possibly uses TRBD1 or TRBD2 (5 bases each). Germline CDR1 and CDR2: MNHNY and SVGAGI (reference sequence). The germline V and J ends were trimmed by 0 bases and 10 bases, with 10 bases remaining between them. The CDR3 runs 13 residues.

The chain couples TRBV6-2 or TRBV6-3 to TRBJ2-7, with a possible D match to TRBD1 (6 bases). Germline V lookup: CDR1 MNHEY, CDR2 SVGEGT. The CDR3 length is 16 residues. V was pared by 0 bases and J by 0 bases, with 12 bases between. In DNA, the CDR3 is TGTGCCAGCAGTTACTCGAGGACAGAATCCTCCTACGAGCAGTACTTC. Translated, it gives CASSYSRTESSYEQYF.

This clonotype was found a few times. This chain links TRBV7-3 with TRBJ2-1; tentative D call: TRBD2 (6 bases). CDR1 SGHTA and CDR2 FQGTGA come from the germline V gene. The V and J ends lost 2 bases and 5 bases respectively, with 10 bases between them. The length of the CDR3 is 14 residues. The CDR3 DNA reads TGTGCCAGCAGCTTATTCGCGGGGAACAATGAGCAGTTCTTC. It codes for CASSLFAGNNEQFF.

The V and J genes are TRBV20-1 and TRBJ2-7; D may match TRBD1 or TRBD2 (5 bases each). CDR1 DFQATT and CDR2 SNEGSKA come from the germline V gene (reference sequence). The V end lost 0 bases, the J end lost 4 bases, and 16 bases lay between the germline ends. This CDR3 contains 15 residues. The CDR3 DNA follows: TGCAGTGCTAGAGATAGACTCAGGGACGGGTACGAGCAGTACTTC. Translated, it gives CSARDRLRDGYEQYF.

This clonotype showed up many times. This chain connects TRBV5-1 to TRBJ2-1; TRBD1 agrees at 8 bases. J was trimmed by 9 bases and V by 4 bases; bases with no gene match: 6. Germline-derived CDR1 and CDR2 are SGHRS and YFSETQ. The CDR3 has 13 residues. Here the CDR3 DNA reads TGCGCCAGCAGCCAAGGACAGGGCAGTGAGCAGTTCTTC. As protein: CASSQGQGSEQFF.

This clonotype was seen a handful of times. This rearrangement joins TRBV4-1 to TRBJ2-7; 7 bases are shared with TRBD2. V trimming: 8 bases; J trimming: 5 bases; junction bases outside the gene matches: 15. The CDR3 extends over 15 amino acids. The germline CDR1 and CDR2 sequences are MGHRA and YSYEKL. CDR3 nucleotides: TGCGCCAGCGGACTGGGGGAGGGCCTCCCGAACGAGCAGTACTTC. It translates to CASGLGEGLPNEQYF.

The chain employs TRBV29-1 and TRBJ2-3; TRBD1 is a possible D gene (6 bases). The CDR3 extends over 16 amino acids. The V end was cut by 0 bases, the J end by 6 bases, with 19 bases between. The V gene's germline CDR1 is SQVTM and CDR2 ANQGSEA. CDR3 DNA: TGCAGCGTTGAAGATCCGTGGACAGCATTGAGTGATACGCAGTATTTT. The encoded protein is CSVEDPWTALSDTQYF.

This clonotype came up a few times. The CDR3 spells CASSLGSGGGQPQHF. The CDR3 coding sequence is TGTGCCAGCAGCTTAGGATCTGGGGGCGGTCAGCCCCAGCATTTT. The J gene is TRBJ1-5, the V gene TRBV7-6; a weak D match, TRBD1 (6 bases). V lost 1 base to trimming and J lost 6 bases, with 13 bases between them. The CDR3 totals 15 residues. Germline V CDR1 and CDR2: SGHVS, FNYEAQ.

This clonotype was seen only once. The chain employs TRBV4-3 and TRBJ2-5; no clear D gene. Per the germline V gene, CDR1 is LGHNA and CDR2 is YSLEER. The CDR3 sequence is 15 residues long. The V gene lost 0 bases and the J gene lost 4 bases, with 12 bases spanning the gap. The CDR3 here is CASSQETQFPETQYF. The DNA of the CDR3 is TGCGCCAGCAGCCAAGAAACCCAGTTCCCAGAGACCCAGTACTTC.

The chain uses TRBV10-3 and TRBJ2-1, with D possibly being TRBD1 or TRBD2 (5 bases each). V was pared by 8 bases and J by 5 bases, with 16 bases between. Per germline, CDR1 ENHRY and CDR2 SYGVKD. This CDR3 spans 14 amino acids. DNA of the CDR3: TGTGCCATCGGGGGAGCCCTTCCCAACAATGAGCAGTTCTTC. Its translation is CAIGGALPNNEQFF.

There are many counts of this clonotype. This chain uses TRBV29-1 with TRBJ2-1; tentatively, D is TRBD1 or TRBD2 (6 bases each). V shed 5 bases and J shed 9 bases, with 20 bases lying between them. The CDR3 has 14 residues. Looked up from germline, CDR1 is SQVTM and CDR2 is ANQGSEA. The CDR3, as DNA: TGCAGCGTTCTCCTCCTAGGGGGGAAGGGTGAGCAGTTCTTC. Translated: CSVLLLGGKGEQFF.

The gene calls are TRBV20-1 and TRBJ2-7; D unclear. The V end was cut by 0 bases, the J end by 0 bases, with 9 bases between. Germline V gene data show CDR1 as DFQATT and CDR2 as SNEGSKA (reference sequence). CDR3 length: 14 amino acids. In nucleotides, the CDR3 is TGCAGTGCTAGAGATCTCTTGGCCTCCTACGAGCAGTACTTC. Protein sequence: CSARDLLASYEQYF.

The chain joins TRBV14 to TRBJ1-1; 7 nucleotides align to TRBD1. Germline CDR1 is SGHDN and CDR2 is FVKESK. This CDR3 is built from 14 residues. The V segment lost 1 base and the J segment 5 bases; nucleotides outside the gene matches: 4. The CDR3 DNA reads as TGTGCCAGCAGCCAAGTTAAGGGGGCAACTGAAGCTTTCTTT. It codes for CASSQVKGATEAFF.

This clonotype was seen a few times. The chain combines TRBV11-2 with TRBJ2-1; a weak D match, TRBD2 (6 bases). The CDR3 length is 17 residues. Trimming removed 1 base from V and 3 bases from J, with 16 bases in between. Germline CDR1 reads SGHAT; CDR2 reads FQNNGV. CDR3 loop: CASSLVVFRGIYNEQFF. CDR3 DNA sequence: TGTGCCAGCAGCTTAGTAGTTTTCCGGGGGATCTACAATGAGCAGTTCTTC.

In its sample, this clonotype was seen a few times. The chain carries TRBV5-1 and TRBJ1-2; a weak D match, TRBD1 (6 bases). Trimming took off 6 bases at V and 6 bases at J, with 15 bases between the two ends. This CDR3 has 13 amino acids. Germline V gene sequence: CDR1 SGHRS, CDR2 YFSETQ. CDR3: CASTTGRLDGYTF. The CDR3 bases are TGCGCCAGCACTACAGGGAGGTTAGATGGCTACACCTTC.

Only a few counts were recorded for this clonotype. The CDR3, as DNA: TGCGCCAGCAGCGCACAGGGGGCCGACTACAATGAGCAGTTCTTC. It is translated as CASSAQGADYNEQFF. The J gene is TRBJ2-1, the V gene TRBV5-1, with 9 bases lining up with TRBD1. Germline V gives CDR1 SGHRS, CDR2 YFSETQ. V lost 4 bases and J lost 3; bases outside the gene matches: 5. The CDR3 covers 15 residues.

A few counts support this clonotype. The CDR3 DNA reads as TGTGCCAGCAGTCCCCCCGCCAAGCCGGAGACCCAGTACTTC. Amino acid sequence: CASSPPAKPETQYF. The J gene is TRBJ2-5, the V gene TRBV12-3 or TRBV12-4; D is unresolved. Between the trimmed V and J ends, which lost 5 bases and 5 bases, there was a span of 15 bases. The CDR3 has 14 amino acids.

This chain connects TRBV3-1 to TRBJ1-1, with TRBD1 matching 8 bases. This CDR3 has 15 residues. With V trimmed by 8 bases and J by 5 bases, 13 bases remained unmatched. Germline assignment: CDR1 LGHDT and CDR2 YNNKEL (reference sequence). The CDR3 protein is CASSDKYRGKTEAFF. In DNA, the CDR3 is TGTGCCAGCTCAGATAAGTACAGGGGGAAGACTGAAGCTTTCTTT.

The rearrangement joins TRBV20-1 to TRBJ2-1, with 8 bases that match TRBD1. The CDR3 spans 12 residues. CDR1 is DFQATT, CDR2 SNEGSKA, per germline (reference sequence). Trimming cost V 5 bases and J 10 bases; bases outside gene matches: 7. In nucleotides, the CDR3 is TGCAGTGCTTCGGACAGGGCACGCGAGCAGTTCTTC. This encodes CSASDRAREQFF.

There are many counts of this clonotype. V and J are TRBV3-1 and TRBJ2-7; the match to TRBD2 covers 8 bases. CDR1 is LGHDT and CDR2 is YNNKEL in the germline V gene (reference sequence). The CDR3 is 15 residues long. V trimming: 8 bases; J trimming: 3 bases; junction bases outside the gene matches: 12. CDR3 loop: CASGTWSSGYYEQYF. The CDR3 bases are TGTGCCAGCGGCACGTGGTCTAGCGGGTACTACGAGCAGTACTTC.

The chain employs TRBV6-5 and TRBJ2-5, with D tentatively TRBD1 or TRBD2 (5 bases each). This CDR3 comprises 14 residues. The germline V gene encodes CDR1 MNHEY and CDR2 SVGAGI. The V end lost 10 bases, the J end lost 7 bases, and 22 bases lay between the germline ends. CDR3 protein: CAIAKDRGRGTQYF. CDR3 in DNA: TGTGCCATCGCTAAGGATAGGGGTCGGGGGACCCAGTACTTC.

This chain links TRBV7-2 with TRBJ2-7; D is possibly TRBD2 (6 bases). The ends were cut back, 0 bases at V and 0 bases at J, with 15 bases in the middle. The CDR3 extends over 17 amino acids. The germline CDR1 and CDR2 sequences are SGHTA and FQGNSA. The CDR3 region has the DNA TGTGCCAGCAGCTTAGCCCCGGGACTGGCGAGCTCCTACGAGCAGTACTTC. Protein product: CASSLAPGLASSYEQYF.

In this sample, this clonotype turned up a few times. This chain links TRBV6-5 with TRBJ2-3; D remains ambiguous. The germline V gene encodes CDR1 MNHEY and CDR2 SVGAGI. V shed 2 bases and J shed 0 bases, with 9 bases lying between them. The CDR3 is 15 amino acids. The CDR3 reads CASSYSLPSTDTQYF. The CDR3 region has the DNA TGTGCCAGCAGTTACAGTCTACCAAGCACAGATACGCAGTATTTT.